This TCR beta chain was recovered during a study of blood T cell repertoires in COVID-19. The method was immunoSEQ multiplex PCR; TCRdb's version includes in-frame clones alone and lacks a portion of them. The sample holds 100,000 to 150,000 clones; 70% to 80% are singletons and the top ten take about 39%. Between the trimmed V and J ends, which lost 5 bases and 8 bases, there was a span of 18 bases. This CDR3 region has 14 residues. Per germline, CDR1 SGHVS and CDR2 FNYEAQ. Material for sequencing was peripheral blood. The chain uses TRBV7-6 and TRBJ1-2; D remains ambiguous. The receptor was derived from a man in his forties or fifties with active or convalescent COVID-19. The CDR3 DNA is TGTGCCAGCAGCCCATCGTACGTCAAGAGGGGCTACACCTTC. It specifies CASSPSYVKRGYTF.